The 18 T cell receptor beta chains given below trace back to one sample, sequenced in a study of blood T cell repertoires in COVID-19. Sequenced by immunoSEQ multiplex PCR; TCRdb stores in-frame clones only, minus some. The data hold around 59,000 clones, with 80% observed a single time. What was sequenced was peripheral blood. Every receptor here comes from a man between 60 and 70 years old with acute or convalescent COVID-19.

The rearrangement links TRBV7-2 to TRBJ2-5, with a tentative D call TRBD1 (6 bases). CDR1 is SGHTA and CDR2 is FQGNSA in the germline V gene. V lost 1 base, J lost 7 bases, and 13 bases lay in between. The CDR3 extends over 14 amino acids. CDR3 DNA: TGTGCCAGCAGCTTAGGTGGGGTGGGGGCGACCCAGTACTTC. Protein: CASSLGGVGATQYF.

The chain couples TRBV20-1 to TRBJ1-5; 11 bases map to TRBD1. The CDR3 length is 14 residues. Per the germline V gene, CDR1 is DFQATT and CDR2 is SNEGSKA (reference sequence). After removal of 3 bases from V and 5 bases from J, the junction contained 3 bases not matched to a gene. CDR3 DNA: TGCAGTGCTAGTAGGGACAGGGGGTATCAGCCCCAGCATTTT. This sequence encodes CSASRDRGYQPQHF.

The chain links TRBV5-1 to TRBJ2-7; D unclear. CDR3 size: 15 residues. Germline CDR1 and CDR2: SGHRS and YFSETQ. Trimming removed 0 bases from V and 3 bases from J, with 13 bases in between. CDR3 sequence: CASSLVLGRIYEQYF. The CDR3 coding sequence is TGCGCCAGCAGCTTGGTTTTGGGCAGGATCTACGAGCAGTACTTC.

The rearrangement uses TRBV9 and TRBJ2-6; the D gene is possibly TRBD2 (5 bases). V lost 3 bases and J lost 1, with 8 bases in between. The CDR3 is 15 amino acids. Per germline, CDR1 SGDLS and CDR2 YYNGEE. In DNA, the CDR3 is TGTGCCAGCAGCGAACGGGGATCTGGGGCCAACGTCCTGACTTTC. Residues: CASSERGSGANVLTF.

V usage is TRBV28 and J usage is TRBJ1-2; TRBD1 matches at 8 bases. The CDR3 is 15 amino acids. With V trimmed by 8 bases and J by 5 bases, 13 bases remained unmatched. Germline-derived CDR1 and CDR2 are MDHEN and SYDVKM. CDR3 sequence reads: CASVISGGARYGYTF. The CDR3 DNA follows: TGTGCCAGCGTCATCTCAGGGGGCGCTCGGTATGGCTACACCTTC.

The chain recombines TRBV11-3 with TRBJ1-1; D unclear. Germline lookup yields CDR1 SGHNT and CDR2 YENEEA. This CDR3 contains 15 residues. The V and J ends lost 1 base and 4 bases respectively, with 13 bases between them. The CDR3 sequence is CASSLAPGFGTEAFF. The CDR3 bases are TGTGCCAGCAGCTTAGCCCCCGGGTTTGGCACTGAAGCTTTCTTT.

This clone was seen once. This chain connects TRBV5-1 to TRBJ2-2; D remains ambiguous. Germline loops: CDR1 SGHRS, CDR2 YFSETQ. Trimming stripped 0 bases from V and 3 bases from J, with 3 bases between. This CDR3 region has 13 residues. CDR3 amino acids: CASSLAYTGELFF. Written as DNA, the CDR3 is TGCGCCAGCAGCTTGGCCTACACCGGGGAGCTGTTTTTT.

The rearrangement joins TRBV4-1 to TRBJ1-1, with D possibly TRBD1 on 5 matching bases. Trimming shortened V by 0 bases and J by 4 bases, and 12 bases separated the two germline ends. Germline V gene data show CDR1 as MGHRA and CDR2 as YSYEKL. There are 15 residues in the CDR3. CDR3 loop: CASSQEVGHGTEAFF. The CDR3 DNA reads as TGCGCCAGCAGCCAAGAGGTGGGGCATGGCACTGAAGCTTTCTTT.

The chain joins TRBV29-1 to TRBJ1-1; maybe TRBD1 (5 bases). Germline loops: CDR1 SQVTM, CDR2 ANQGSEA. Trimming stripped 5 bases from V and 4 bases from J, with 17 bases between. CDR3 size: 14 residues. The CDR3 loop reads CSVRDGGVGTEAFF. For the CDR3, the DNA is TGCAGCGTTAGGGACGGAGGGGTGGGCACTGAAGCTTTCTTT.

The rearrangement uses TRBV7-2 and TRBJ2-7; the D gene is possibly TRBD1 (5 bases). Germline V lookup: CDR1 SGHTA, CDR2 FQGNSA. The CDR3 is made up of 14 amino acids. Trimming pared 3 bases from V and 1 base from J, leaving 10 bases between. DNA of the CDR3: TGTGCCAGCAGCTTGCCAGGGTTGTCCTACGAGCAGTACTTC. As protein: CASSLPGLSYEQYF.

This chain uses TRBV19 with TRBJ2-3; D might be TRBD2 (8 bases). Germline CDR1 reads LNHDA; CDR2 reads SQIVND (reference sequence). Deletions cut 11 bases from V and 0 bases from J, with 24 bases between. This CDR3 is 17 amino acids long. The CDR3 bases are TGTGCCGGGGGGACAGACCTAGCGGGCTCTAGCACAGATACGCAGTATTTT. Its protein product is CAGGTDLAGSSTDTQYF.

This chain connects TRBV29-1 to TRBJ1-4, with D hard to call. The V end lost 0 bases, the J end lost 7 bases, and 9 bases lay between the germline ends. Germline-derived CDR1 and CDR2 are SQVTM and ANQGSEA. This CDR3 comprises 13 residues. The CDR3 sequence is CSVEDTRGEKLFF. The DNA for the CDR3 is TGCAGCGTTGAAGACACCCGGGGTGAAAAACTGTTTTTT.

This clone was seen a handful of times. The CDR3 is CASAGGGPYEQYF. The DNA for the CDR3 is TGTGCCAGCGCAGGCGGGGGGCCCTACGAGCAGTACTTC. The chain employs TRBV27 and TRBJ2-7; 8 bases agree with TRBD2. V trimming: 8 bases; J trimming: 2 bases; junction bases outside the gene matches: 5. The CDR3 totals 13 residues. Germline CDR1 MNHEY, CDR2 SMNVEV (reference sequence).

The chain recombines TRBV10-2 with TRBJ1-5, with 7 nucleotides matching TRBD1. The CDR3 is 14 amino acids. Per germline, CDR1 WSHSY and CDR2 SAAADI. Losses at the gene ends were 5 bases for V and 8 bases for J; bases not matched to a gene: 9. The CDR3 loop reads CASSWTGPYEPQHF. CDR3 nucleotide sequence: TGCGCCAGCAGTTGGACAGGACCCTATGAGCCCCAGCATTTT.

This chain uses TRBV3-1 (or the pseudogene TRBV3-2) with TRBJ2-1; tentative D call: TRBD2 (6 bases). Trimming pared 3 bases from V and 4 bases from J, leaving 10 bases between. The length of the CDR3 is 14 residues. Germline V gene lookup returns CDR1 LGHDT and CDR2 YNNKEL (reference sequence). CDR3 region: CASSQMGGYNEQFF. CDR3 DNA sequence: TGTGCCAGCAGCCAGATGGGGGGATACAATGAGCAGTTCTTC.

This clone was seen only once. The CDR3 region has the DNA TGCGCCAGCAGCTATGCCGGGACAGGGACGGGCGAGCAGTACTTC. This sequence encodes CASSYAGTGTGEQYF. V usage is TRBV5-1 and J usage is TRBJ2-7; TRBD1 agrees at 9 bases. Unmatched junction bases numbered 10, after V lost 3 bases and J lost 6 bases. The germline V gene has CDR1 SGHRS and CDR2 YFSETQ. CDR3 size: 15 residues.

V gene TRBV11-3 combines with J gene TRBJ2-7, with D unclear. Trimming took 0 bases from V and 5 from J, leaving 11 bases between them. The CDR3 consists of 14 residues. CDR1 is SGHNT, CDR2 YENEEA, per germline. This CDR3 reads CASSLDGSAHEQYF. The CDR3 DNA reads TGTGCCAGCAGCTTAGACGGGTCGGCCCACGAGCAGTACTTC.

This chain connects TRBV5-1 to TRBJ1-2; D is ambiguous. Germline V gene sequence: CDR1 SGHRS, CDR2 YFSETQ. The CDR3 contains 13 residues. The V end lost 0 bases, the J end lost 7 bases, and 10 bases lay between the germline ends. The CDR3 sequence: CASSLGSSRGYTF. DNA of the CDR3: TGCGCCAGCAGCTTGGGCAGTTCTCGTGGCTACACCTTC.